This record looks at one T cell receptor beta chain sequence and its context. Antigen: not known. Germline CDR1 is SNHLY and CDR2 is FYNNEI. V was clipped by 4 bases and J by 3 bases, with 14 bases between them. The CDR3 length is 15 residues. The PCR made use of 60 Vbeta and 13 Jbeta primers. The data were produced by immunoSEQ multiplex PCR, yet TCRdb's version contains in-frame clones alone and is incomplete. The table has some 120,000 clones, around four fifths seen once. The data belong to a study of cytomegalovirus exposure and HLA in healthy donors. Background on the study: A previous analysis identified around 120 million unique TCR beta sequences derived from about 180 million T cells.

The study's findings and limits: Indistinguishable V segments such as TRBV6-2 and TRBV6-3 were excluded. When analyzed later, the rates of TCR association showed variation by HLA locus, with DRB1 the most and HLA-C the fewest.

Input material: PBMCs. V is TRBV2 and J is TRBJ2-3; tentative D call: TRBD1 (6 bases). The sequence came from a woman aged 40 to 50 in good health and CMV-seronegative. For the CDR3, the DNA is TGTGCCAGCAGTGGGTCCGCCAGGGGTACAGATACGCAGTATTTT. Translating gives CASSGSARGTDTQYF.